This T cell receptor beta chain comes out of a study of T cells expressing NK-cell markers. Study-wide results and caveats: As a fraction of CD8+ T cells, dominant NKG2C+ clonotypes reached roughly 1.0-8% in six or seven donors.

CDR1 and CDR2 from the germline V gene are GTSNPN and SVGIG (reference sequence). CDR3 length: 11 amino acids. Comments on this clonotype: Its antigen remains unknown.

Following a re-call of the 5' RACE reads, TCRdb has one entry per CDR3 protein and lacks DNA. In total, the table holds 300,000 or so distinct CDR3 sequences. Material: blood T cells: a sorted CD56 or NKG2C T cell subset, CD4+ or CD8+ T cells, or bulk PBMC T cells (not recorded which). This rearrangement joins TRBV30 to TRBJ2-7. The TCR originated in a woman between 18 and 75 years old in good health. Here the CDR3 reads CAHRGTYEQYF.